These 11 T cell receptor beta chains were all obtained from the same sample, sequenced in a study of OX40 agonist ivuxolimab in advanced cancers. Repertoires were generated with immunoSEQ multiplex PCR, while TCRdb's copy carries only in-frame clones and drops some. The sample yields roughly 71,000 clones, roughly four fifths seen once. Sequencing was performed on CD4+ or CD8+ T cells sorted from blood, taken in a trial of the OX40 agonist ivuxolimab. Receptors originate from an adult with an advanced solid tumor such as melanoma, head and neck, liver or kidney cancer.

The chain has TRBV19 and TRBJ1-1; D unresolved. Trimming took 4 bases from V and 4 from J, leaving 13 bases between them. The germline V gene has CDR1 LNHDA and CDR2 SQIVND (reference sequence). The CDR3 spans 14 residues. In DNA form, the CDR3 reads TGTGCCAGTAGTACAGATAAGGACGGCACTGAAGCTTTCTTT. Translated: CASSTDKDGTEAFF. Filled out from reference TRBV19 and TRBJ1-1, the complete variable domain reads DGGITQSPKYLFRKEGQNVTLSCEQNLNHDAMYWYRQDPGQGLRLIYYSQIVNDFQKGDIAEGYSVSREKKESFPLTVTSAQKNPTAFYLCASSTDKDGTEAFFGQGTRLTVV.

This chain connects TRBV5-1 to TRBJ2-2; D is unresolved. The CDR3 is made up of 13 amino acids. Germline V lookup: CDR1 SGHRS, CDR2 YFSETQ. Deletions cut 0 bases from V and 7 bases from J, with 7 bases between. CDR3 loop: CASSLASVGELFF. The DNA for the CDR3 is TGCGCCAGCAGCTTGGCCAGCGTCGGGGAGCTGTTTTTT.

This chain joins TRBV7-3 and TRBJ2-5; D is perhaps TRBD1 (6 bases). Judging by the DNA end, TRBJ2-7 fits better; the J call may be wrong. The length of the CDR3 is 13 residues. In germline, CDR1 is SGHTA, CDR2 FQGTGA. CDR3 nucleotide sequence: TGTGCCAGCAGCTTAGGGCAGGGGAACGAGCAGTACTTC. Protein: CASSLGQGNEQYF.

The chain combines TRBV18 with TRBJ2-1; D is perhaps TRBD1 (5 bases). The germline V gene has CDR1 KGHSH and CDR2 LQKENI. The CDR3 has 14 amino acids. V lost 2 bases to trimming and J lost 5 bases, with 10 bases between them. The CDR3 DNA sequence: TGTGCCAGCTCACCAAGGGGCCCGGACAATGAGCAGTTCTTC. Residues: CASSPRGPDNEQFF.

The rearrangement links TRBV21-1 to TRBJ1-2. TRBV21-1 is reported as a pseudogene. This CDR3 has 19 amino acids. CDR3 DNA: TGTGCCAGCAGCACAAAAAAACTCCCAGCGTATCGGGGAAAGGATGGCTACACCTTC. It specifies CASSTKKLPAYRGKDGYTF.

The CDR3, as DNA: TGTGCCAGCAGTTACATGGGCAGTTCCACAGATACGCAGTATTTT. It codes for CASSYMGSSTDTQYF. The chain is built from TRBV6-5 and TRBJ2-3, with D hard to call. The V gene's germline CDR1 is MNHEY and CDR2 SVGAGI. This CDR3 has 15 amino acids. Trimming removed 2 bases from V and 2 bases from J, with 11 bases in between.

The V call is TRBV28, the J call TRBJ2-1, with no clear D. Looked up from germline, CDR1 is MDHEN and CDR2 is SYDVKM. Between the trimmed V and J ends, which lost 5 bases and 0 bases, there was a span of 8 bases. CDR3 length: 14 amino acids. The CDR3 protein is CASSVLSSYNEQFF. CDR3 coding DNA: TGTGCCAGCAGTGTATTAAGCTCCTACAATGAGCAGTTCTTC.

This chain connects TRBV5-1 to TRBJ2-3; D unclear. Germline V gene data show CDR1 as SGHRS and CDR2 as YFSETQ. V lost 5 bases to trimming and J lost 2 bases, with 3 bases between them. The CDR3 consists of 11 residues. CDR3 amino acids: CASRLTDTQYF. DNA for the CDR3: TGCGCCAGCAGGCTCACAGATACGCAGTATTTT.

The table lists this clone with a few counts. The chain has TRBV7-9 and TRBJ1-1; D is unclear. Looked up from germline, CDR1 is SEHNR and CDR2 is FQNEAQ (reference sequence). This CDR3 is 13 amino acids long. Trimming removed 5 bases from V and 3 bases from J, with 10 bases in between. The DNA for the CDR3 is TGTGCCAGCAGCGAAGAAAGTGACACTGAAGCTTTCTTT. This gives the protein CASSEESDTEAFF.

By share, this clone counts as medium-sized (0.01 to 0.1%). This chain uses TRBV7-2 with TRBJ2-7; D may be TRBD2 (5 bases). V shed 4 bases and J shed 7 bases, with 14 bases lying between them. Germline V gene data show CDR1 as SGHTA and CDR2 as FQGNSA. The CDR3 is made up of 13 amino acids. The CDR3 DNA sequence: TGTGCCAGCAGCTACCGGGCGGGTGGTGAGCAGTACTTC. Translating it yields CASSYRAGGEQYF.

This sequence joins TRBV11-2 and TRBJ1-2; TRBD1 matches at 10 bases. CDR1 is SGHAT, CDR2 FQNNGV, per germline. Trimming took 5 bases from V and 6 from J; bases not matched to a gene: 15. This CDR3 contains 17 residues. CDR3 sequence reads: CASSRWTGGQGPNGYTF. Here the CDR3 DNA reads TGTGCCAGCAGCCGATGGACCGGGGGACAGGGGCCGAATGGCTACACCTTC. The full variable domain, in which reference TRBV11-2 and TRBJ1-2 provide the parts outside the CDR3, is EAGVAQSPRYKIIEKRQSVAFWCNPISGHATLYWYQQILGQGPKLLIQFQNNGVVDDSQLPKDRFSAERLKGVDSTLKIQPAKLEDSAVYLCASSRWTGGQGPNGYTFGSGTRLTVV.